These T cell receptor beta chains were read from a single sample in a study of blood T cell repertoires in COVID-19. The data were produced by immunoSEQ multiplex PCR, yet TCRdb's version contains in-frame clones alone and is incomplete. This table holds 100,000 or so clones, about 91% found once. The sequenced sample consisted of peripheral blood. Receptors originate from a man aged 18-30 years with acute or convalescent COVID-19. CDR3s include the opening cysteine and the closing phenylalanine or tryptophan. The D gene is left open where the match is weak. The size entry is marked missing in some rows and otherwise reads once, few, many or a size class.

j_call | v_call | clone_size | d_call | cdr3_nt | cdr3_aa
TRBJ1-5 | TRBV30 | few | TRBD1 | TGTGCCTGGAGTGTAAAGACAGGGGTGAGCAATCAGCCCCAGCATTTT | CAWSVKTGVSNQPQHF
TRBJ1-2 | TRBV29-1 | NA | NA | TGCAGCGTTGACGAACAGGGAGCTGGCGACTATGGCTACACCTTC | CSVDEQGAGDYGYTF
TRBJ1-1 | TRBV12-3/TRBV12-4 | NA | NA | TGTGCCAGCAGTTACGGTGTGAACACTGAAGCTTTCTTT | CASSYGVNTEAFF
TRBJ1-6 | TRBV2 | NA | TRBD1 | TGTGCCAGCAGTGACAACAGGGGGCTCTCCTATAATTCACCCCTCCACTTT | CASSDNRGLSYNSPLHF
TRBJ1-1 | TRBV14 | NA | NA | TGTGCCAGCAGCCAAATCGCCTTTTTTCGGGACAAGAACACTGAAGCTTTCTTT | CASSQIAFFRDKNTEAFF
TRBJ2-7 | TRBV27 | NA | TRBD1 | TGTGCCAGCAGTCCAACGGGACAGGGAGGTAACGAGCAGTACTTC | CASSPTGQGGNEQYF
TRBJ2-3 | TRBV27 | NA | TRBD1 | TGTGCCAGCAGTCCGCCGGGACAGGGGCCAGATACGCAGTATTTT | CASSPPGQGPDTQYF
TRBJ1-5 | TRBV2 | NA | NA | TGTGCCACCCAGAAGGACAGAAATCAGCCCCAGCATTTT | CATQKDRNQPQHF
TRBJ1-1 | TRBV6-5 | NA | TRBD1 | TGTGCCAGCACCTCGACAGGGAAGAACACTGAAGCTTTCTTT | CASTSTGKNTEAFF
TRBJ1-5 | TRBV19 | once | NA | TGTGCCAGTAGCGACTTGGATCAGCCCCAGCATTTT | CASSDLDQPQHF
TRBJ2-1 | TRBV27 | NA | NA | TGTGCCAGCAGTCCCCTGGACAGCACGGTCAACAATGAGCAGTTCTTC | CASSPLDSTVNNEQFF
TRBJ2-7 | TRBV29-1 | NA | TRBD1 | TGCAGCGTAGGAGGGGATTGGGGACAGGAGCCCTACGAGCAGTACTTC | CSVGGDWGQEPYEQYF
TRBJ2-7 | TRBV3-1/TRBV3-2 | NA | NA | TGTGCCAGCAGCCAAACGGGCGAGCAGTACTTC | CASSQTGEQYF
TRBJ1-6 | TRBV6-5 | NA | NA | TGTGCCAGCAGTTTAAGGGGCGCGGATAATTCACCCCTCCACTTT | CASSLRGADNSPLHF
TRBJ2-7 | TRBV29-1 | NA | NA | TGCAGCGTTATACCAGGGGGGATATACGAGCAGTACTTC | CSVIPGGIYEQYF
TRBJ1-4 | TRBV6-7 | NA | TRBD1 | TGTGCCAGCAGAAATAACAGGGGAGAAAAACTGTTTTTT | CASRNNRGEKLFF
TRBJ1-2 | TRBV3-1/TRBV3-2 | NA | NA | TGTGCCAGCAGCCGCGAGGGGAGGGGACTTTATGGCTACACCTTC | CASSREGRGLYGYTF
TRBJ2-5 | TRBV12-3/TRBV12-4 | NA | NA | TGTGCCAGCAGTCCCTATCAAGAGACCCAGTACTTC | CASSPYQETQYF
TRBJ2-7 | TRBV10-2 | few | NA | TGCGCCAGCAGTGAGGAGCCTGTCTACGAGCAGTACTTC | CASSEEPVYEQYF
TRBJ1-2 | TRBV9 | few | NA | TGTGCCAGCAGCGTAAGGTGGGGCGCTAACTATGGCTACACCTTC | CASSVRWGANYGYTF
TRBJ2-3 | TRBV20-1 | NA | NA | TGCAGTGCTAGTCCGGGTGGGAGAGCAGATACGCAGTATTTT | CSASPGGRADTQYF
TRBJ1-2 | TRBV5-1 | NA | NA | TGCGCCAGCAGCTTGGCAGGGGCCGTTAACTATGGCTACACCTTC | CASSLAGAVNYGYTF
TRBJ2-7 | TRBV2 | NA | NA | TGTGCCAGCAGTGCCGGCAGGGGAAGTGACGAGCAGTACTTC | CASSAGRGSDEQYF
TRBJ2-7 | TRBV14 | NA | NA | TGTGCCAGCAGCTCTTACGAGGAGCAATACTTC | CASSSYEEQYF
TRBJ2-7 | TRBV29-1 | NA | TRBD1 | TGCAGCGTTATGGGACAGGTGAGCTCCTACGAGCAGTACTTC | CSVMGQVSSYEQYF
TRBJ1-1 | TRBV6-5 | NA | NA | TGTGCCAGCACTAACCAAATGAACACTGAAGCTTTCTTT | CASTNQMNTEAFF
TRBJ2-1 | TRBV29-1 | NA | TRBD2 | TGCAGCGTTCTACTAGCGGGAGGGCCGAATGAGCAGTTCTTC | CSVLLAGGPNEQFF
TRBJ2-1 | TRBV5-1 | NA | TRBD1 | TGCGCCAGCAGTTTTCAAGCCCAGGGGGCCTCCTACAATGAGCAGTTCTTC | CASSFQAQGASYNEQFF
TRBJ1-1 | TRBV6-2/TRBV6-3 | NA | NA | TGTGCCAGCAGTTATGACAGGCCGCCCTCTGAAGCTTTCTTT | CASSYDRPPSEAFF
TRBJ1-1 | TRBV5-5 | NA | NA | TGTGCCAGCAGCCGGACAGAAACTTATGAAGCTTTCTTT | CASSRTETYEAFF
TRBJ1-2 | TRBV19 | NA | TRBD1 | TGTGCCAGTAGCAGGGGGCTTAACTATGGCTACACCTTC | CASSRGLNYGYTF
TRBJ2-1 | TRBV6-5 | NA | TRBD1 | TGTGCCAGCAGTCGGGACAGGGGGCCCTACAATGAGCAGTTCTTC | CASSRDRGPYNEQFF
TRBJ1-2 | TRBV5-6 | NA | NA | TGTGCCAGCAGCTTGACCGGTCGCGGGGACTATGGCTACACCTTC | CASSLTGRGDYGYTF
TRBJ1-2 | TRBV5-1 | once | NA | TGCGCCAGCAGCTTGGGAGGTGCGCAAGGCCATGGCTACACCTTC | CASSLGGAQGHGYTF
TRBJ1-4 | TRBV5-6 | NA | TRBD1 | TGTGCCAGCAGCTTCTCGACAGGGGGTCGAGAAAAACTGTTTTTT | CASSFSTGGREKLFF
TRBJ1-2 | TRBV2 | few | TRBD1 | TGTGCCAGCGGGGACAGGGTATCCTATGGCTACACCTTC | CASGDRVSYGYTF
TRBJ1-1 | TRBV7-8 | NA | NA | TGTGCCAGCAGCTTCCCCAAGGGGGTTGAAGCTTTCTTT | CASSFPKGVEAFF
TRBJ2-7 | TRBV10-3 | NA | NA | TGTGCCGCCAGAGGACCCACCCGGGAATACGAGCAGTACTTC | CAARGPTREYEQYF
TRBJ1-6 | TRBV9 | NA | TRBD1 | TGTGCCAGCAGCGTAGGCAGGGGGTTGGTAGAATCACCCCTCCACTTT | CASSVGRGLVESPLHF
TRBJ2-1 | TRBV29-1 | NA | NA | TGCAGCGTTGGGGAGGGGGGAGAGCAGTTCTTC | CSVGEGGEQFF
TRBJ2-2 | TRBV27 | NA | NA | TGTGCCAGCGGGGGGACCGGGGAGCTGTTTTTT | CASGGTGELFF
TRBJ2-1 | TRBV7-8 | NA | TRBD2 | TGTGCCAGCAGCTTTCTAGCGGGAGGGCACAATGAGCAGTTCTTC | CASSFLAGGHNEQFF
TRBJ2-1 | TRBV5-1 | NA | TRBD1 | TGCGCCAGCAGCTTAGGGGGCCGGTACTCAAACAATGAGCAGTTCTTC | CASSLGGRYSNNEQFF
TRBJ2-5 | TRBV19 | NA | NA | TGTGCCAGTAGTCCCCGGCTCACCGAAGAGCGGTACTTC | CASSPRLTEERYF
TRBJ1-3 | TRBV10-2 | NA | NA | TGCGCCAGCAGTGGTCCAGGGTCGGACACCATATATTTT | CASSGPGSDTIYF
TRBJ2-5 | TRBV5-1 | NA | NA | TGCGCCAGCAGCTTGGCTGTAGGGGAAGAGACCCAGTACTTC | CASSLAVGEETQYF
TRBJ2-7 | TRBV19 | NA | TRBD1 | TGTGCCAGTAGTATGTGGGACAGATTGGAACTGGACGAGCAGTACTTC | CASSMWDRLELDEQYF
TRBJ2-7 | TRBV10-1 | NA | NA | TGCGCCAGCAGTGAGAGAACTAATGGCTACGAGCAGTACTTC | CASSERTNGYEQYF
TRBJ2-3 | TRBV29-1 | NA | NA | TGCAGCGTTGGGGGAGGGCAGGGACAATCAGATACGCAGTATTTT | CSVGGGQGQSDTQYF
TRBJ1-1 | TRBV20-1 | NA | NA | TGCAGTGCTAGTGAGTGGGGGGGCTCGAACACTGAAGCTTTCTTT | CSASEWGGSNTEAFF
TRBJ1-6 | TRBV7-9 | NA | NA | TGTGCCAGCAGCTTGTCGGCCTCTGAGGCCGTTCGGAATTCACCCCTCCACTTT | CASSLSASEAVRNSPLHF
TRBJ1-1 | TRBV6-6 | NA | NA | TGTGCCAGCAGTTCCCTCCAGACTGAAGCTTTCTTT | CASSSLQTEAFF
TRBJ2-3 | TRBV12-5 | NA | NA | TGTGCTAGTGGTTTGATAGTGGATACGCAGTATTTT | CASGLIVDTQYF
TRBJ1-1 | TRBV14 | NA | TRBD1 | TGTGCCAGCAGCCATATACAGGGGGGTGGCACTGAAGCTTTCTTT | CASSHIQGGGTEAFF